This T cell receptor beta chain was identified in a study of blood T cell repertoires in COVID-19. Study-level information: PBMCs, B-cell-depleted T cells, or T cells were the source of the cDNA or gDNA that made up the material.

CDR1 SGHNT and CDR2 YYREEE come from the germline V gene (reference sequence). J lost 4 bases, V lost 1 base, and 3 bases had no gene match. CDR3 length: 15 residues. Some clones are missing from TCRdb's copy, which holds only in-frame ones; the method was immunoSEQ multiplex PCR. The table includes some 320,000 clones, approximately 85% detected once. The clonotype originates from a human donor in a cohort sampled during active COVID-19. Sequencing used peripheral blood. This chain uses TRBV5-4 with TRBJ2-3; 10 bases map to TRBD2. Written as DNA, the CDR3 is TGTGCCAGCAGCTTGCAGCGGGGGGGCCCAGATACGCAGTATTTT. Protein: CASSLQRGGPDTQYF.